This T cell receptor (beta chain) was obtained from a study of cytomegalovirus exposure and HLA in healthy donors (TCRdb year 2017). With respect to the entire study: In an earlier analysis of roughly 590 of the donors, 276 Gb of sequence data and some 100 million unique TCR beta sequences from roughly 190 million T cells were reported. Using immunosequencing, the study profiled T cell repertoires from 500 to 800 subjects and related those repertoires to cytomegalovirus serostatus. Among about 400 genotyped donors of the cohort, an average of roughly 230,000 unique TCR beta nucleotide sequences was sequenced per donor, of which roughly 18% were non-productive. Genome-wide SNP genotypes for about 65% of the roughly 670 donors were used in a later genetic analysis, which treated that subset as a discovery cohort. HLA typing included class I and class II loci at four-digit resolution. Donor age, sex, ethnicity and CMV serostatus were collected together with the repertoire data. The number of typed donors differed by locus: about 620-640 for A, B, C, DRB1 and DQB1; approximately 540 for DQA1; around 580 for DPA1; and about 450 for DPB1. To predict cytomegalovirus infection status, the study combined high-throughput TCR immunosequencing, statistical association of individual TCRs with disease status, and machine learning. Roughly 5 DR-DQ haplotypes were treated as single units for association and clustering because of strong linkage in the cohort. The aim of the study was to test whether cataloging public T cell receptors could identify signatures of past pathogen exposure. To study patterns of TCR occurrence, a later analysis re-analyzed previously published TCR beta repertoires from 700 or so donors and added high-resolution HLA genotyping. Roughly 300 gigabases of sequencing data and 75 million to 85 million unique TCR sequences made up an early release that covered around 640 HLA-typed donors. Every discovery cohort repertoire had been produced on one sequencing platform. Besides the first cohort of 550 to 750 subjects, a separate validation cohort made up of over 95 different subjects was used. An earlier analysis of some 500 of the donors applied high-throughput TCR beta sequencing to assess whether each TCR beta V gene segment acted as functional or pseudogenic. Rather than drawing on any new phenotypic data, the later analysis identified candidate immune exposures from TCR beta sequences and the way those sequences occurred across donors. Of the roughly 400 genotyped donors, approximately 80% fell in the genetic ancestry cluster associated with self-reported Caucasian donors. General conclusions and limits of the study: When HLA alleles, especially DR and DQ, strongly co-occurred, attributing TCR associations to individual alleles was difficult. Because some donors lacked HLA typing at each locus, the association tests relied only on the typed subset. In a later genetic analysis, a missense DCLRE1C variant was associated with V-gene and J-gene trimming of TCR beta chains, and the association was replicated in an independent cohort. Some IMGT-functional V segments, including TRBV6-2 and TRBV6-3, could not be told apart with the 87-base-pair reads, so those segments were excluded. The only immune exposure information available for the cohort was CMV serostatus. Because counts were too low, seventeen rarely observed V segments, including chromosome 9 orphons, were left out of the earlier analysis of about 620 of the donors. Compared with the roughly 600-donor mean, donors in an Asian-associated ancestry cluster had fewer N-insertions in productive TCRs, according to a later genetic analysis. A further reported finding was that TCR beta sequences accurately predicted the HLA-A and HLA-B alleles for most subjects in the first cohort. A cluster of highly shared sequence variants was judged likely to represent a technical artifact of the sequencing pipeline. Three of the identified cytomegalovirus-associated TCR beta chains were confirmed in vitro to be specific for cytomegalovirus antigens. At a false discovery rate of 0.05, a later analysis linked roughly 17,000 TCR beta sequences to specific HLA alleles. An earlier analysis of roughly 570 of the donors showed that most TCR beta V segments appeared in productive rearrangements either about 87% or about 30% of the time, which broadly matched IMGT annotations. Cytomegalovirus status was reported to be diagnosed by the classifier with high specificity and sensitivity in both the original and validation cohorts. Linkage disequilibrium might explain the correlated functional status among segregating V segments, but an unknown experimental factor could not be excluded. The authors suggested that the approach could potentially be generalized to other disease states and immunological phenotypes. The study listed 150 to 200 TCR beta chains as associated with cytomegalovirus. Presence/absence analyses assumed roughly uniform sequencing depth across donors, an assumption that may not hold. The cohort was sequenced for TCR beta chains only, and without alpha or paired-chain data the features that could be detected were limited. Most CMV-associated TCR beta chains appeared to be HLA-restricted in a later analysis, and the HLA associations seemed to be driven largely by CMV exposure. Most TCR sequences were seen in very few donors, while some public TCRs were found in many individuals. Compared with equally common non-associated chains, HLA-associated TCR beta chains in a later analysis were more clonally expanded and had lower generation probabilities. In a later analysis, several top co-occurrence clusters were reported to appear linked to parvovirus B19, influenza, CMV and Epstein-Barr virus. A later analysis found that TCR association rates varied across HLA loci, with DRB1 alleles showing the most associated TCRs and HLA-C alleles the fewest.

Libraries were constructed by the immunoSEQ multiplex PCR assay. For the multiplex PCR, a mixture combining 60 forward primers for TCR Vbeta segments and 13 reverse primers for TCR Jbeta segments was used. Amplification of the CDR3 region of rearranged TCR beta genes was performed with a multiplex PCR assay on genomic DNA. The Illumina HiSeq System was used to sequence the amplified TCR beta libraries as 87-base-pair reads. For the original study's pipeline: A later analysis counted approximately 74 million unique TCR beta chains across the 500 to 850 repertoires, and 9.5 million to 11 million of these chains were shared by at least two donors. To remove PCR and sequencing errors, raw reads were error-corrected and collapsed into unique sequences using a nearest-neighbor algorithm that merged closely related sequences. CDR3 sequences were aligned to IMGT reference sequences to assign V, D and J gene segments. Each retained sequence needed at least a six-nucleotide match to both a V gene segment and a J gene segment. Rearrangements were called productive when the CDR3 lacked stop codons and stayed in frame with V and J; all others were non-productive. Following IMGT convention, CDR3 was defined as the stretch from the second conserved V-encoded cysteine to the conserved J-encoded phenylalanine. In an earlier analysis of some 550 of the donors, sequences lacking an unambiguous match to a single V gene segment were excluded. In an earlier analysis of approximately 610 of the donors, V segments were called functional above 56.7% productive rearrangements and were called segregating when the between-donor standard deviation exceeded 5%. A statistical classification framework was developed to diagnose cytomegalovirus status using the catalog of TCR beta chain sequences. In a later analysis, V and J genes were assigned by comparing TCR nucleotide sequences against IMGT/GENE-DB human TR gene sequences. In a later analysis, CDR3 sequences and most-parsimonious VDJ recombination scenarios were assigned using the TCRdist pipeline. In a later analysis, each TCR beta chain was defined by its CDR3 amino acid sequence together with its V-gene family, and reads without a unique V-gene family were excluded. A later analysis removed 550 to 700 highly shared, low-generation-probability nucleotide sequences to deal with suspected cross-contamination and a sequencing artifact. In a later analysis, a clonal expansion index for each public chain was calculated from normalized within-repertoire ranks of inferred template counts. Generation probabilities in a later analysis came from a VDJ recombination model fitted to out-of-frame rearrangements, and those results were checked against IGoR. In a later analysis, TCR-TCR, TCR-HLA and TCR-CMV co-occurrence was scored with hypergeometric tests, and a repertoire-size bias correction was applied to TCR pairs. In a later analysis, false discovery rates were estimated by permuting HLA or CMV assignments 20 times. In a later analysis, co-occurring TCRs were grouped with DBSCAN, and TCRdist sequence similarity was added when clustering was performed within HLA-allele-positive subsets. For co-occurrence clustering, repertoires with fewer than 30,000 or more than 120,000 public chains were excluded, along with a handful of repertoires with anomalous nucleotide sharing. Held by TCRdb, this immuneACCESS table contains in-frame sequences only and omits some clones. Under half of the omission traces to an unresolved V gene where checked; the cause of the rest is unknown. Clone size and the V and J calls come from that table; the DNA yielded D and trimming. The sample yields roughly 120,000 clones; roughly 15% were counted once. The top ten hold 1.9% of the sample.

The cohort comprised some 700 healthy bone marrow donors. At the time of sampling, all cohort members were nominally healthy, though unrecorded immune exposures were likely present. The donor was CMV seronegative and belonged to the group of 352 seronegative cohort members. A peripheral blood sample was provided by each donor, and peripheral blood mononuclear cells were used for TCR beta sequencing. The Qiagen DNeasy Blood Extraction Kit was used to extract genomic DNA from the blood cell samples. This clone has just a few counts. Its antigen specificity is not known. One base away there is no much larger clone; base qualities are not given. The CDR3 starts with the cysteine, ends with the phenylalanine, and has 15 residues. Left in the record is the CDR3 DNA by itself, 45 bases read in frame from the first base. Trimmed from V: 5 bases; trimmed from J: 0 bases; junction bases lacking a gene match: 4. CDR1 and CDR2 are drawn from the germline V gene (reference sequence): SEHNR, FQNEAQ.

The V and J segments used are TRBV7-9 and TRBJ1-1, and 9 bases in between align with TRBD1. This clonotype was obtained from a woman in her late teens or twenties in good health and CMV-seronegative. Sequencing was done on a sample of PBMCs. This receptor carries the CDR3 CASSIQGAMNTEAFF. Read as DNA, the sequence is TGTGCCAGCAGCATACAGGGGGCCATGAACACTGAAGCTTTCTTT.